This T cell receptor beta chain was identified in a study of Ad26.COV2.S vaccination and SARS-CoV-2 variants. Clones were sequenced by immunoSEQ multiplex PCR, and TCRdb holds only the in-frame ones, with some missing. The table records some 240,000 clones, around 90% of them present only once. Germline CDR1 SGHVS, CDR2 FQNEAQ. CDR3 length: 14 residues. With 1 base removed from V and 3 bases from J, the gap between germline ends came to 6 bases. This clone was seen a handful of times. Treatment noted: roughly 18 received Ad26.COV2.S at low or high dose, single or two shots; several received placebo; per-sample allocation not given. The study sampled participants on day 63 after the first vaccine or placebo injection.

This material consisted of peripheral blood, taken in a trial of Ad26.COV2.S vaccine versus placebo. The TCR was taken from a person between 18 and 65 years old who received the Ad26.COV2.S COVID-19 vaccine or a placebo. The chain links TRBV7-8 to TRBJ2-2; D remains unclear. The CDR3 DNA sequence: TGTGCCAGCAGCTTAGGGGGTTACACCGGGGAGCTGTTTTTT. It specifies CASSLGGYTGELFF.